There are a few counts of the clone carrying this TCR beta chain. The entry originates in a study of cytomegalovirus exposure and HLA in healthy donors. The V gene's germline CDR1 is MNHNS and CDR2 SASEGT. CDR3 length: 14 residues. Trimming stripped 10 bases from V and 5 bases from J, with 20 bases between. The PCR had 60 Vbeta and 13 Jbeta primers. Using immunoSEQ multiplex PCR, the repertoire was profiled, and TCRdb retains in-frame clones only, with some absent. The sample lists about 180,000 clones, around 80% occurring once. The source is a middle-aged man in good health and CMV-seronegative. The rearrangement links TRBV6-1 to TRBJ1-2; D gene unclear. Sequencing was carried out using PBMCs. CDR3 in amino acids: CAIWYVQNAYGYTF. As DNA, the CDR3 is TGTGCCATTTGGTATGTCCAGAATGCTTATGGCTACACCTTC.